The sequence of this T cell receptor beta chain was determined in a study of blood T cell repertoires in COVID-19 (dated by TCRdb to 2020 to 2021). With regard to the full study: Samples from collaborators originated in the United States, Italy and Spain and spanned both the acute and convalescent phases of COVID-19. The prospective study material was composed of cDNA or gDNA derived from T cells, B-cell-depleted T cells, or PBMCs. Subjects who had been exposed to COVID-19, were actively infected with it, or had recovered from it provided the deeply sampled blood TCRbeta repertoires that made up the dataset. The repertoires were released in a freely available public database intended as a resource for research on the immune response to SARS-CoV-2. Samples were obtained from the ongoing ImmuneRACE study (first 160 participants) and from about 1,300 subjects provided by 6 global collaborators. The sample metadata nearly always contained a de-identified subject ID, COVID-19 status, age in years and sex. HLA class I and class II types, where available, came from metadata supplied by the sample provider rather than from assay-based typing.

In Seattle, one collaborating source enrolled patients while the infection was active and tracked those patients longitudinally over the course of disease. Collaborating institutions collected whole blood in K2EDTA tubes following their own protocols. For TCRbeta analysis, collaborators shipped samples as frozen whole blood, isolated PBMCs, or DNA extracted from either of those sample types. To note about this clone: The antigen it recognizes is unknown. The sample holds no much larger clone one base away, and base qualities are not on file.

Here is what the overall study found, with its caveats: The amount of clinical and demographic metadata varied by source and participant and was provided uncurated.

The immunoSEQ Assay, a bias-controlled multiplex PCR, was used to amplify TCRbeta CDR3 regions from genomic DNA. Turning to the authors' computational methods: Within the assay, amplification of reference gene primers was used to estimate how many nucleated cells each sample contained. Sequence reads were collapsed and filtered to measure the absolute abundance of every unique TCRbeta CDR3 rearrangement. Productive Simpson clonality was computed per sample as the square root of Simpson's diversity index over productive rearrangements. The table comes from immuneACCESS by way of TCRdb, which keeps in-frame sequences with V and J called. Part of the clones is missing from these tables; in studies checked, under half for an unresolved V gene and the rest for unknown reasons. Clonal size and the V and J genes are those of that table, whereas D and trimming came from the DNA. The sample yields nearly 250,000 clones; roughly 83% were counted once. Jointly, the top ten make up 5% to 7% of the sample.

Sequenced material: peripheral blood. The clonotype comes from a woman aged 80 or over with COVID-19, enrolled during active disease.

The DNA reads as follows: TGTGCCAGCAGCGCTACGACAGGGGCTAATGAAAAACTGTTTTTT. The resulting protein is CASSATTGANEKLFF. The sequence joins TRBV7-9 to TRBJ1-4; 8 central bases correspond to TRBD1. V trim: 5 bases; J trim: 3 bases; unmatched bases: 5. The CDR3 has 15 amino acids, counting the end cysteine and phenylalanine. This entry keeps only the CDR3 DNA: 45 bases, framed from base 1. The germline V gene (reference sequence) sets CDR1 to SEHNR and CDR2 to FQNEAQ.